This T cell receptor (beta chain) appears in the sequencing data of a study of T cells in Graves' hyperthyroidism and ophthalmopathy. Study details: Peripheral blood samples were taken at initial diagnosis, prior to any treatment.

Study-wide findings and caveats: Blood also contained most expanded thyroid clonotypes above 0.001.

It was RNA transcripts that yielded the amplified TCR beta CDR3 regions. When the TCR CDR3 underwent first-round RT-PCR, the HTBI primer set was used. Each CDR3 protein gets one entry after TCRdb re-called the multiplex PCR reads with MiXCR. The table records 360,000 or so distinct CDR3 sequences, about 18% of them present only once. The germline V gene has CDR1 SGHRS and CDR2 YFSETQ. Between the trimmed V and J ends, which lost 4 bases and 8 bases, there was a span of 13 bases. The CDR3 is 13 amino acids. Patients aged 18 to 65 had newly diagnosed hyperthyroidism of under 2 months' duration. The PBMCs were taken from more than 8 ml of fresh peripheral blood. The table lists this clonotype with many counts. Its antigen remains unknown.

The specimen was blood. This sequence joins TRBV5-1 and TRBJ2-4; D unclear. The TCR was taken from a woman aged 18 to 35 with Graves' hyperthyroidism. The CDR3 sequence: CASSTGRSDIQYF. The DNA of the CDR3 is TGCGCCAGCAGCACCGGACGGTCTGACATTCAGTACTTC.